The sequence of this TCR beta chain was determined in a study of persistence of HIV-infected CD4 T cells. With regard to this clone: The antigen remains undetermined.

General study points: Antigen-responding cells were enriched for degenerate expanded CDR3beta sequences. CMV- and Gag-responding cells had lower TCRbeta richness than CD3/CD28-responding cells.

Overlapping HIV-1 Gag 15-mer peptides at 1 ug per peptide per mL were used. Responding CD4+ T cells were sorted by upregulation of both CD40 ligand and CD69. CD4+ T cell counts exceeded 400 cells/uL; CMV serology was positive. The libraries were made with immunoSEQ version 4 in survey mode. Sequencing was performed with immunoSEQ multiplex PCR; in TCRdb, only in-frame clones are kept and a portion is missing. The repertoire holds some 13,000 clones, roughly 66% seen once, with about 7% in the top ten. The germline V and J ends were trimmed by 0 bases and 0 bases, with 12 bases remaining between them. Germline V gene sequence: CDR1 MNHEY, CDR2 SMNVEV (reference sequence). This CDR3 has 17 amino acids.

This TCR came from an adult man with HIV who was CMV-seropositive. The sequencing used CD4+ T cells sorted from PBMCs after 18-hour stimulation, collected from a patient who received antiretroviral therapy. The V call is TRBV27, the J call TRBJ2-4; the D is unclear. The CDR3 DNA is TGTGCCAGCAGTTTATCTACATCTCCGTTAGCCAAAAACATTCAGTACTTC. Its translation: CASSLSTSPLAKNIQYF.